This T cell receptor beta chain was found in a study of radiation and T cells in renal cell carcinoma (dated by TCRdb to 2020 to 2021). In terms of the full investigation: The samples were drawn from a clinical trial, where primary renal cell carcinomas were treated with 15 Gy of stereotactic body radiation therapy and then removed by nephrectomy 4 weeks afterward. In total, 50 to 55 samples underwent TCR beta sequencing: 25 or so tumors plus 27 peripheral blood samples. In the roughly 54 samples combined, 4,016,671 unique CDR3 nucleotide sequences were found, encoding 2 million to 3 million unique CDR3 amino acid sequences.

The intended sense of this specimen's time point label: baseline pretreatment blood. The treatment or condition label, read with the paper, signifies: 15 Gy SBRT to primary tumor, nephrectomy 4 weeks later. To follow tumor-enriched clonotypes, peripheral blood was collected serially from radiation-treated patients at baseline and again at 2 weeks and 4 weeks after SBRT. Every patient had renal cell carcinoma of clear cell pathology. Genomic DNA for TCR sequencing was prepared using the QIAamp DNA Blood Mini Kit (Qiagen). Samples were included in the analyses only if all quality control checks were passed. CDR1 and CDR2 (SNHLY, FYNNEI) derive from the germline V gene. CDR3 length: 11 amino acids, cysteine to phenylalanine. Kept here is only the CDR3 DNA, which spans 33 bases and is read in frame from base 1. V lost 6 bases and J lost 6 bases; the stretch between them is 8 bases long. This clone has a handful of counts. Its target antigen remains unknown. No much larger clonotype is one base removed from it; base qualities were not supplied.

What the authors observed across the whole study: Because pretreatment tumor biopsies were not available, the baseline intratumoral presence of clonotypes could not be determined. An increase in top tumor clonotypes in blood was observed from baseline to 2 weeks post-radiation, followed by contraction by 4 weeks, which was taken to suggest transient expansion of tumor-resident clones. With a single-armed trial design, the study had no way to address how radiation dose or scheduling affects the TCR repertoire. Blood repertoire dynamics were not followed beyond 4 weeks after treatment.

The immunoSEQ kit was used, according to the manufacturer's recommendations, to generate TCR beta libraries from genomic DNA. To prepare libraries, a first multiplex PCR with proprietary primers was run, followed by a second PCR that added unique barcodes, and a bead cleanup was done after each round. A positive control reaction and a negative control reaction, both provided in the kit, were run with every batch of samples. The final libraries were assessed on an Agilent 4200 TapeStation D1000 ScreenTape, pooled by volume, and quantified by qPCR. Sequencing was performed on an Illumina NextSeq500 using a MidOutput 150-cycle cartridge, with 156 Read1 cycles, 15 Index1 cycles, and the kit custom primers. The pooled library was loaded at around 1.1 pM with about 20% PhiX control spiked in. The authors processed their data as follows. Vendor-processed data were analyzed in R, with a clonotype defined as all T cells sharing the same CDR3 nucleotide sequence. For clone abundance analyses, frequencies were normalized to the 10,000 most abundant clones in each sample. Public T cell clones, which averaged fewer than five per sample, were excluded before analysis. A difference in abundance of at least 32-fold between compartments was used to define tumor-enriched and baseline blood-enriched clonotypes. A beta-binomial differential abundance model was applied to find clonotypes that expanded or contracted between blood time points. Similarity between tumor and blood repertoires was quantified using the Baroni-Urbani and Buser coefficient, and groups were compared with two-tailed Wilcoxon tests in R. Entries here come from immuneACCESS through TCRdb and include only in-frame sequences with V and J called. Some clones fail to appear in such tables; in the studies checked, an unresolved V gene covers under half of the shortfall, and the cause of the remainder is unknown. From that table come the V and J calls and clone size; the DNA was used to work out D and trimming. This sample holds around 140,000 clones; 88% were observed only once. The ten largest clones represent 4.1% of the sample.

This sequence originates from a woman aged 70-85 years with renal cell carcinoma. The material sequenced was blood, taken from a patient whose treatment included radiotherapy and nephrectomy. The rearranged segments are TRBV2 and TRBJ1-1; no D segment can be confidently identified. The CDR3 in this case is CASRRLAEAFF. DNA sequence: TGTGCCAGCAGACGTCTCGCTGAAGCTTTCTTT.